Presented here are 3 T cell receptor beta chains from one specimen sequenced in a study of T cell clones after liver transplantation. The protocol was immunoSEQ multiplex PCR, while the TCRdb copy is restricted to in-frame clones and leaves out a portion. This sample has some 70,000 clones; about 88% occur once, and the top ten carry less than 3.5%. The sequencing here drew on CD4+ T cells from blood, taken before liver transplant. Source of these receptors: a human donor who received a liver transplant.

V gene TRBV30 combines with J gene TRBJ2-5; no reliable D call. The V end lost 0 bases, the J end lost 1 base, and 12 bases lay between the germline ends. CDR1 is GTSNPN, CDR2 SVGIG, per germline (reference sequence). This CDR3 is 15 amino acids long. CDR3 nucleotides: TGTGCCTGGAGTGTAACGGGCCACCTCCAAGAGACCCAGTACTTC. It yields the protein CAWSVTGHLQETQYF. The entire variable domain, with the rest obtained from reference TRBV30 and TRBJ2-5, is as follows: SQTIHQWPATLVQPVGSPLSLECTVEGTSNPNLYWYRQAAGRGLQLLFYSVGIGQISSEVPQNLSASRPQDRQFILSSKKLLLSDSGFYLCAWSVTGHLQETQYFGPGTRLLVL.

As to this clone: This sample also contains other DNA sequences that code for the same CDR3. The chain employs TRBV7-2 and TRBJ2-5; D possibly corresponds to TRBD1 (6 bases). Germline assignment: CDR1 SGHTA and CDR2 FQGNSA. The CDR3 consists of 14 residues. The V end lost 4 bases, the J end lost 1 base, and 10 bases lay between the germline ends. The CDR3 nucleotides are TGTGCCAGCAGCTACCAAGGGGGCCAAGAGACCCAGTACTTC. This gives the protein CASSYQGGQETQYF.

The chain carries TRBV28 and TRBJ2-5; 10 bases match TRBD1. CDR1 is MDHEN and CDR2 is SYDVKM in the germline V gene. The CDR3 runs to 14 residues. With V trimmed by 7 bases and J by 3 bases, 5 bases remained unmatched. The CDR3 protein is CASNPGTGEETQYF. CDR3 sequence (DNA): TGTGCCAGCAATCCCGGGACAGGGGAAGAGACCCAGTACTTC.